Following are 22 T cell receptor beta chains from one sample sequenced in a study of T cells in Graves' hyperthyroidism and ophthalmopathy. Amplified TCR beta CDR3 regions came from RNA transcripts. The HTBI set primed first-round TCR CDR3 RT-PCR. TCRdb recomputed calls from the multiplex PCR reads with MiXCR, one row per CDR3 protein. The top ten clones hold roughly 6.2% of a sample with approximately 600,000 distinct CDR3 sequences, about 15% of them seen once. Source material: blood. All receptors come from a woman in her thirties with Graves' hyperthyroidism that later progressed to Graves' ophthalmopathy.

This clonotype was seen repeatedly, ten times or more. The CDR3 DNA reads as TGTGCCAGCAGGGGACAGGGGGCTACGGGCACTGAAGCTTTCTTT. Its translation is CASRGQGATGTEAFF. The chain has TRBV27 and TRBJ1-1; 12 bases map to TRBD1. The CDR3 is 15 residues long. J was trimmed by 4 bases and V by 6 bases; bases with no gene match: 6. Germline CDR1 is MNHEY and CDR2 is SMNVEV (reference sequence).

The chain employs TRBV19 and TRBJ1-4; 7 bases fit TRBD1. Germline V gene data show CDR1 as LNHDA and CDR2 as SQIVND (reference sequence). The CDR3 contains 16 residues. V lost 5 bases to trimming and J lost 3 bases; unmatched junction nucleotides: 9. The DNA of the CDR3 is TGTGCCAGTAGTCTCTACACAGGGGCCCCTAATGAAAAACTGTTTTTT. Residues: CASSLYTGAPNEKLFF.

The rearrangement joins TRBV18 to TRBJ1-6; D not certain. The CDR3 consists of 15 residues. Germline V gene sequence: CDR1 KGHSH, CDR2 LQKENI. Trimming removed 4 bases at V and 2 bases at J, with 9 bases between. The CDR3 DNA sequence: TGTGCCAGCTCACTCCGGAGGGCCTATAATTCACCCCTCCACTTT. It specifies CASSLRRAYNSPLHF.

The V call is TRBV28, the J call TRBJ2-7; TRBD2 matches 7 bases. Germline V gene lookup returns CDR1 MDHEN and CDR2 SYDVKM. V lost 2 bases to trimming and J lost 0 bases; unmatched junction nucleotides: 7. This CDR3 comprises 16 residues. The CDR3 is CASSLDLAAGSYEQYF. The CDR3 nucleotides read TGTGCCAGCAGTTTAGATCTAGCGGCAGGCTCCTACGAGCAGTACTTC.

The rearrangement uses TRBV5-1 and TRBJ2-1; 11 bases are shared with TRBD2. V was pared by 6 bases and J by 3 bases, with 8 bases of the junction left unmatched. CDR1 is SGHRS, CDR2 YFSETQ, per germline. The CDR3 loop spans 16 amino acids. The CDR3 coding sequence is TGCGCCAGCACCACTAGCGGGAGATCAAACTACAATGAGCAGTTCTTC. This sequence encodes CASTTSGRSNYNEQFF.

This clonotype came up many times. This chain joins TRBV6-2 or TRBV6-3 and TRBJ2-7; 9 bases align to TRBD2. This CDR3 has 15 amino acids. J gave up 3 bases and V 6 bases, and 9 bases lay outside the gene matches. Germline loops: CDR1 MNHEY, CDR2 SVGEGT. DNA of the CDR3: TGTGCCAGCAGCCGTACAGCGGGAGGTGACTACGAGCAGTACTTC. Encoded protein: CASSRTAGGDYEQYF.

This clonotype showed up many times. The chain joins TRBV29-1 to TRBJ2-7, with a possible D match to TRBD2 (6 bases). V shed 7 bases and J shed 5 bases, with 12 bases lying between them. The CDR3 totals 11 residues. Germline V gene data show CDR1 as SQVTM and CDR2 as ANQGSEA. CDR3 region: CSGGLNHEQYF. DNA for the CDR3: TGCAGCGGGGGACTGAACCACGAGCAGTACTTC.

This clonotype was picked up many times. The V and J genes are TRBV28 and TRBJ1-5; D may be TRBD1 (5 bases). Trimming took 1 base from V and 2 from J, leaving 12 bases between them. Germline CDR1 is MDHEN and CDR2 is SYDVKM. The CDR3 spans 16 residues. The CDR3 DNA is TGTGCCAGCAGTTTATCGTTTTTGGGGGGCAATCAGCCCCAGCATTTT. Amino acid sequence: CASSLSFLGGNQPQHF.

This clonotype has a count of ten or more. J is TRBJ1-5 and V is TRBV2, with D tentatively TRBD1 (6 bases). Germline CDR1 is SNHLY and CDR2 is FYNNEI. The CDR3 runs to 15 residues. Trimming pared 7 bases from V and 0 bases from J, leaving 13 bases between. CDR3 nucleotide sequence: TGTGCCAGCAAACGGACAGACAGTAGCAATCAGCCCCAGCATTTT. Translation gives CASKRTDSSNQPQHF.

This clonotype was observed a single time. The chain carries TRBV30 and TRBJ2-7; TRBD1 is a possible D gene (8 bases). V was pared by 6 bases and J by 4 bases, with 19 bases between. The CDR3 is made up of 14 amino acids. CDR1 and CDR2 (germline): GTSNPN, SVGIG (reference sequence). CDR3 in amino acids: CACIFAGDRYEQYF. CDR3 bases: TGTGCCTGTATCTTCGCGGGGGACAGGTACGAGCAGTACTTC.

This clonotype occurred many times. This chain joins TRBV5-1 and TRBJ2-2; 8 bases match TRBD2. CDR1 and CDR2 (germline): SGHRS, YFSETQ. Trimming took 1 base from V and 7 from J; bases not matched to a gene: 6. There are 15 residues in the CDR3. CDR3 loop: CASSLRREVNGELFF. CDR3 sequence (DNA): TGCGCCAGCAGCTTGCGGCGGGAGGTCAACGGGGAGCTGTTTTTT.

This clonotype showed up many times. The rearrangement joins TRBV5-1 to TRBJ2-2; maybe TRBD2 (6 bases). The CDR3 loop spans 16 amino acids. The germline CDR1 and CDR2 sequences are SGHRS and YFSETQ. With 0 bases removed from V and 6 bases from J, the gap between germline ends came to 15 bases. The CDR3 DNA reads TGCGCCAGCAGCTTGGAGGCGGGGCGAAATCCCGGGGAGCTGTTTTTT. This encodes CASSLEAGRNPGELFF.

The sample holds many counts of this clonotype. The V call is TRBV11-2, the J call TRBJ1-6, with TRBD1 matching 9 bases. This CDR3 region has 14 residues. The germline gives CDR1 SGHAT, CDR2 FQNNGV. With V trimmed by 8 bases and J by 4 bases, 3 bases remained unmatched. CDR3 DNA sequence: TGTGCCAGCGGGGGGACAGGGTATAATTCACCCCTCCACTTT. Amino acids: CASGGTGYNSPLHF.

This clonotype turned up a few times. This chain links TRBV7-2 with TRBJ2-2; possible D gene TRBD1, 6 bases. The CDR3 is made up of 14 amino acids. Germline V gives CDR1 SGHTA, CDR2 FQGNSA. Trimming removed 2 bases at V and 7 bases at J, with 11 bases between. CDR3 in DNA: TGTGCCAGCAGCTTAACAGGGAACGACGGGGAGCTGTTTTTT. Protein: CASSLTGNDGELFF.

This clonotype appeared a few times. V gene TRBV4-1 combines with J gene TRBJ2-2; TRBD1 might be the D (5 bases). Germline V gene data show CDR1 as MGHRA and CDR2 as YSYEKL. Trimming left V 1 base short and J 6 bases short, with 21 bases between. The CDR3 is 18 residues long. CDR3 loop: CASSQVRVRQRLPGELFF. The CDR3 nucleotides read TGCGCCAGCAGCCAAGTTAGGGTTCGACAGCGACTTCCCGGGGAGCTGTTTTTT.

Written as DNA, the CDR3 is TGCAGTGCTTTACAGGGGCTTAACATTCAGTACTTC. Amino acid sequence: CSALQGLNIQYF. The J gene is TRBJ2-4, the V gene TRBV20-1; 7 nucleotides align to TRBD1. Germline CDR1 and CDR2: DFQATT and SNEGSKA (reference sequence). The CDR3 has 12 amino acids. With V trimmed by 5 bases and J by 7 bases, 5 bases remained unmatched.

The chain joins TRBV20-1 to TRBJ2-5; D may match TRBD1 or TRBD2 (5 bases each). This CDR3 comprises 11 residues. In germline, CDR1 is DFQATT, CDR2 SNEGSKA (reference sequence). V lost 6 bases to trimming and J lost 9 bases, with 14 bases between them. This CDR3 reads CSAGDGKAQYF. Here the CDR3 DNA reads TGCAGTGCGGGGGACGGGAAGGCCCAGTACTTC.

This clonotype was detected many times. Here the CDR3 reads CASSLVTGGGGYGYTF. CDR3 sequence (DNA): TGTGCCAGCAGTTTGGTGACAGGGGGCGGTGGCTATGGCTACACCTTC. V is TRBV12-3 or TRBV12-4 and J is TRBJ1-2, with TRBD1 identical over 10 bases. The CDR3 is 16 residues long. The J segment lost 4 bases and the V segment lost 3 bases, leaving 8 bases of the junction unmatched.

The chain uses TRBV20-1 and TRBJ1-4; no definite D call. This CDR3 spans 13 amino acids. V was clipped by 0 bases and J by 8 bases, with 10 bases between them. CDR1 is DFQATT and CDR2 is SNEGSKA in the germline V gene (reference sequence). The CDR3 is CSARDLLSEKLFF. The CDR3 DNA reads TGCAGTGCTAGAGATCTACTGAGCGAAAAACTGTTTTTT.

This clonotype was recorded once. One junction end disagrees with the germline gene, perhaps due to a read error. The CDR3 coding sequence is TGCAGTGCTAGCTCAGGGGGTCCTAATTCACCCGTCCACTTT. Protein sequence: CSASSGGPNSPVHF. The rearrangement joins TRBV20-1 to TRBJ1-6, with 7 bases matching TRBD1. Germline V gene lookup returns CDR1 DFQATT and CDR2 SNEGSKA (reference sequence). The CDR3 spans 14 residues.

V is TRBV10-3 and J is TRBJ2-7; 12 bases map to TRBD2. Germline CDR1 and CDR2: ENHRY and SYGVKD. CDR3 length: 17 amino acids. With 5 bases clipped from V and 0 bases from J, the junction kept 8 bases outside the gene matches. CDR3 nucleotides: TGTGCCATCAGTACCGGGACTAGCGGGCCTCCCTCCTACGAGCAGTACTTC. It encodes CAISTGTSGPPSYEQYF.

Concerning this clonotype itself: This may arise from a read error, as a much more abundant clone is one base away. This likely comes from a read error, as the CDR3 has no conserved phenylalanine or tryptophan at its end. V is TRBV27 and J is TRBJ2-7; the D gene is possibly TRBD2 (6 bases). CDR1 is MNHEY and CDR2 is SMNVEV in the germline V gene (reference sequence). V was clipped by 6 bases and J by 2 bases, with 11 bases between them. The CDR3 loop spans 13 amino acids. CDR3 sequence: CASRWGETYEQYS. Here the CDR3 DNA reads TGTGCCAGCAGGTGGGGGGAAACCTACGAGCAGTACTCC.